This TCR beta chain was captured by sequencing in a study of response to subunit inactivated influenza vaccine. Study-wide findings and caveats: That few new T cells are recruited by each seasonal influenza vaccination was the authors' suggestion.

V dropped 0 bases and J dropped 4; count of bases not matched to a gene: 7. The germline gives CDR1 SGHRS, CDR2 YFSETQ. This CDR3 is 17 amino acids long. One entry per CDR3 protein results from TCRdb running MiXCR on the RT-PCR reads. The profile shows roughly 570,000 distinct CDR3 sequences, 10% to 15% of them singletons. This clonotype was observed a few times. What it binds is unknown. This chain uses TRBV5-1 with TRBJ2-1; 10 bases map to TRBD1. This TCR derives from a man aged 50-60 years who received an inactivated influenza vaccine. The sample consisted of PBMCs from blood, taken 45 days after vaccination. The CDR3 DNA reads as TGCGCCAGCAGCTTGGTAGGACAGGGGGTTATTTACAATGAGCAGTTCTTC. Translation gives CASSLVGQGVIYNEQFF.